Reported below is one T cell receptor (beta chain). V lost 2 bases and J 0 bases, leaving 11 bases between the germline ends. The CDR3 consists of 15 residues. The germline V gene has CDR1 SGHAT and CDR2 FQDESV (reference sequence). During active infection, Seattle patients enrolled and were then monitored through disease. Profiled with immunoSEQ multiplex PCR; TCRdb holds only in-frame clones, not every one. This table has 230,000 or so clones, 81% appearing once. The sample comes from a study of blood T cell repertoires in COVID-19. For the study at large: COVID-19 samples collected from the United States, Italy and Spain covered acute and convalescent phases.

The sequence was obtained from a woman at least 80 years old with COVID-19, enrolled during active disease. The material sequenced was peripheral blood. The V and J genes are TRBV11-1 and TRBJ2-7; tentative D call: TRBD1 (6 bases). DNA of the CDR3: TGTGCCAGCAGCTTAAGGGACACCAGCTCCTACGAGCAGTACTTC. It codes for CASSLRDTSSYEQYF.